The rows below give T cell receptor beta chains drawn from one sample of a study of early T cells in non-severe SARS-CoV-2 infection. A single record per CDR3 protein comes from TCRdb applying MiXCR to the 5' RACE reads. The sample gives tens of thousands of distinct CDR3 sequences, 5.5% to 8.5% of which show up once; approximately 6.3% is in the top ten. Sequenced material: whole blood, taken at baseline. The source of these receptors is an adult who was a healthcare worker with PCR-confirmed SARS-CoV-2 infection or an uninfected control (not recorded which). Both conserved end residues are part of each CDR3. Each record gives: D gene, J gene, clone size, V gene, CDR3 length, CDR3 DNA, CDR3 protein. The D gene is left open where the match is weak. Expanded clones get a size class; other rows say once, few or many, or leave the size out.

>TRBD1|TRBJ1-2|many|TRBV20-1|14
TGCAGTGCTAGAGATTTACGGACAGGCTATGGCTACACCTTC
CSARDLRTGYGYTF
>NA|TRBJ1-1|NA|TRBV29-1|13
TGCAGCGTTTTCCAGGGTGGTGACACTGAAGCTTTCTTT
CSVFQGGDTEAFF
>NA|TRBJ1-1|many|TRBV4-3|13
TGCGCCAGCAGCCAAGGAGTCTACACTGAAGCTTTCTTT
CASSQGVYTEAFF
>NA|TRBJ1-2|NA|TRBV28|13
TGTGCCAGCAGTCCAAGGACGGGGTATGGCTACACCTTC
CASSPRTGYGYTF
>TRBD1|TRBJ2-5|NA|TRBV5-1|16
TGCGCCAGCAGCCCGCGACAGGGCCTACCTCCTGGTGGCCAGTACTTC
CASSPRQGLPPGGQYF
>NA|TRBJ2-7|many|TRBV28|14
TGTGCCAGCAGCGTAAGGGCGGGACGCTACGAGCAGTACTTC
CASSVRAGRYEQYF
>NA|TRBJ1-1|many|TRBV5-8|14
TGTGCCAGCAGCTTGATGCGGGGCAACACTGAAGCTTTCTTT
CASSLMRGNTEAFF
>TRBD2|TRBJ2-5|many|TRBV20-1|14
TGCAGTGCTAGACCGGGACTAGCGGCGGAGACCCAGTACTTC
CSARPGLAAETQYF
>NA|TRBJ1-6|few|TRBV4-3|17
TGCGCCAGCAGCCAAGAGGATTATAAGGCGGGGAATTCACCCCTCCACTTT
CASSQEDYKAGNSPLHF
>NA|TRBJ2-5|many|TRBV7-6|15
TGTGCCAGCAGCTTCGGCAGGGCCCCTCAAGAGACCCAGTACTTC
CASSFGRAPQETQYF
>NA|TRBJ2-1|few|TRBV19|15
TGTGCCAGTAGTATTTCTACGGCAGATTACAATGAGCAGTTCTTC
CASSISTADYNEQFF
>TRBD1|TRBJ2-5|many|TRBV20-1|13
TGCAGTGCTAGTAGGGGGCCGGGTGAGACCCAGTACTTC
CSASRGPGETQYF
>NA|TRBJ1-2|many|TRBV6-5|12
TGTGCCAGCAGCTATAGGAACTATGGCTACACCTTC
CASSYRNYGYTF
>NA|TRBJ2-3|many|TRBV29-1|12
TGCAGCGTCATGCGCCACACAGATACGCAGTATTTT
CSVMRHTDTQYF
>TRBD1|TRBJ2-5|many|TRBV27|14
TGTGCCAGCAGTCCCTGGACAGGGTCGGAGACCCAGTACTTC
CASSPWTGSETQYF
>TRBD1|TRBJ1-1|few|TRBV10-2|13
TGCGCCAGCAGTGAACAGGGGTCCACTGAAGCTTTCTTT
CASSEQGSTEAFF
>TRBD1|TRBJ1-5|medium-sized|TRBV7-4|16
TGTGCCAGCAGCTTAGCGATGCCCAGGGGGACTCAGCCCCAGCATTTT
CASSLAMPRGTQPQHF
>NA|TRBJ2-3|many|TRBV6-2/TRBV6-3|12
TGTGCCAGCAGTGAAACCGTGGATACGCAGTATTTT
CASSETVDTQYF
>TRBD1|TRBJ1-1|many|TRBV4-2|13
TGTGCCAGCAGCCAAACAGGGGGTACTGGAGCTTTCTTT
CASSQTGGTGAFF
>TRBD1|TRBJ2-4|many|TRBV12-3/TRBV12-4|14
TGTGCCAGCAGTCTGGGACAGGGGGGAAACATTCAGTACTTC
CASSLGQGGNIQYF
>NA|TRBJ1-2|few|TRBV7-8|14
TGTGCCAGCAGCTTATCAGGTCTCCACTATGGCTACACCTTC
CASSLSGLHYGYTF
>TRBD2|TRBJ2-3|many|TRBV6-5|16
TGTGCCAGCAGCTTCCGGGGGACTAGCGGGGGTCGGACGCAGTATTTT
CASSFRGTSGGRTQYF
>NA|TRBJ2-3|few|TRBV28|11
TGTGCCAGCAGTTTATTGGATACGCAGTATTTT
CASSLLDTQYF
>TRBD2|TRBJ2-3|many|TRBV7-9|17
TGTGCCAGCAGCGCCAGACTGTTAGCGGGGAGCACAGATACGCAGTATTTT
CASSARLLAGSTDTQYF
>NA|TRBJ2-3|few|TRBV7-2|17
TGTGCCAGCAGCTTCCTCGGAGGGCAGGCTAGCACAGATACGCAGTATTTT
CASSFLGGQASTDTQYF
>NA|TRBJ2-1|many|TRBV9|12
TGTGCCAGCAGCGTAGATTCCTGGGAGCAGTTCTTC
CASSVDSWEQFF
>NA|TRBJ2-7|many|TRBV12-3/TRBV12-4|12
TGTGCCAGCAGCTTAGACCCCTACGAGCAGTACTTC
CASSLDPYEQYF
>NA|TRBJ1-2|NA|TRBV3-1|14
TGTGCCAGCAGCCAATACCTAGGGAGCTATGGCTACACCTTC
CASSQYLGSYGYTF
>TRBD1|TRBJ1-4|few|TRBV28|20
TGTGCCAGCAGTTACCCAAGGGTTCGCAGGGGGACCGCAACTAATGAAAAACTGTTTTTT
CASSYPRVRRGTATNEKLFF
>NA|TRBJ2-3|many|TRBV6-2/TRBV6-3|14
TGTGCCAGCAGCCCTGACTGGTCCAGGTATACGCAGTATTTT
CASSPDWSRYTQYF
>NA|TRBJ1-5|many|TRBV18|16
TGTGCCAGCTCACCGTTGGGGGGTTGGGGCAATCAGCCCCAGCATTTT
CASSPLGGWGNQPQHF
>NA|TRBJ2-3|NA|TRBV21-1|15
TGTGCCAGCAGCTCCCCGGGGATAGGGGTAGATACGCAGTATTTT
CASSSPGIGVDTQYF
>NA|TRBJ2-3|many|TRBV6-1|13
TGTGCCAGCAGGATGGGGGGCACAGATACGCAGTATTTT
CASRMGGTDTQYF
>NA|TRBJ1-6|many|TRBV29-1|14
TGCAGCGTTGTAGAAGGGGGGGCAGGGTCACCCCTCCACTTT
CSVVEGGAGSPLHF
>NA|TRBJ2-5|NA|TRBV6-5|14
TGTGCCAGCAGTTACTCGGGGGGCCCAGAGACCCAGTACTTC
CASSYSGGPETQYF
>TRBD1|TRBJ2-3|many|TRBV10-1|19
TGCGCCAGCAGTGAGCTCTTTGGGACAGGGACCCAGAGCACAGATACGCAGTATTTT
CASSELFGTGTQSTDTQYF
>TRBD2|TRBJ2-1|many|TRBV6-2/TRBV6-3|18
TGTGCCAGCAGCTCCCAAATCCTTAGCGGGGGCTCGGAAAATGAGCAGTTCTTC
CASSSQILSGGSENEQFF
>NA|TRBJ2-2|few|TRBV24-1|16
TGTGCCACCAGCCAGGCTAGGGCCGCGAACACCGGGGAGCTGTCTTTT
CATSQARAANTGELSF
>NA|TRBJ2-1|NA|TRBV5-1|12
TGCGCCACCAAGGATGAATACAATGAGCAGTTCTTC
CATKDEYNEQFF
>NA|TRBJ1-2|few|TRBV7-2|14
TGTGCCAGCCGCTTTAGGACAGCCTCATCGGGCTACACCTTC
CASRFRTASSGYTF
>NA|TRBJ2-4|NA|TRBV7-2|16
TGTGCCAGCAGCTCCCAGCCGGGGGTAGCCAAAAACATTCAGTACTTC
CASSSQPGVAKNIQYF
>NA|TRBJ1-5|few|TRBV30|15
TGTGCCTGGAGTGTAAGTCCGCTACGAAACCAGCCCCAGCATTTT
CAWSVSPLRNQPQHF
>NA|TRBJ1-5|few|TRBV2|13
TGTGCCAGCAGTGAAGCCTCCCATCAGCCCCAGCATTTT
CASSEASHQPQHF
>TRBD2|TRBJ2-1|few|TRBV19|19
TGTGCCAGTAGTACTCCAAGGGATAGCCAGCGGGGGGGCCGGGATGAGCAGTTCTTC
CASSTPRDSQRGGRDEQFF
>NA|TRBJ1-1|NA|TRBV7-9|14
TGTGCCAGCAGCTTCGAGGGACATAAGACTGAAGCTTTCTTT
CASSFEGHKTEAFF
>NA|TRBJ2-2|NA|TRBV9|15
TGTGCCAGCAGCGTAGAGTCGTGGGATACCGGGGAGCTGTTTTTT
CASSVESWDTGELFF
>NA|TRBJ1-4|many|TRBV10-3|15
TGTGCCATCAGTGGGGGTCCTGCAACTAATGAAAAACTGTTTTTT
CAISGGPATNEKLFF
>NA|TRBJ2-7|few|TRBV7-2|18
TGTGCCAGCAGCCTACCATCCTTCGGGCCTACATTTTCCTACGAGCAGTACTTC
CASSLPSFGPTFSYEQYF
>NA|TRBJ1-3|few|TRBV29-1|13
TGCAGCGTTAAACAGAGCTCTGGAAACACCATATATTTT
CSVKQSSGNTIYF
>NA|TRBJ2-3|NA|TRBV11-3|14
TGTGCCAGCAGCCCTAGTATTAGCACAGATACGCAGTATTTT
CASSPSISTDTQYF
>NA|TRBJ2-7|few|TRBV7-2|14
TGTGCCAGCAGCTTCACCCCTAGTAACCCCGAGCAGTACTTC
CASSFTPSNPEQYF